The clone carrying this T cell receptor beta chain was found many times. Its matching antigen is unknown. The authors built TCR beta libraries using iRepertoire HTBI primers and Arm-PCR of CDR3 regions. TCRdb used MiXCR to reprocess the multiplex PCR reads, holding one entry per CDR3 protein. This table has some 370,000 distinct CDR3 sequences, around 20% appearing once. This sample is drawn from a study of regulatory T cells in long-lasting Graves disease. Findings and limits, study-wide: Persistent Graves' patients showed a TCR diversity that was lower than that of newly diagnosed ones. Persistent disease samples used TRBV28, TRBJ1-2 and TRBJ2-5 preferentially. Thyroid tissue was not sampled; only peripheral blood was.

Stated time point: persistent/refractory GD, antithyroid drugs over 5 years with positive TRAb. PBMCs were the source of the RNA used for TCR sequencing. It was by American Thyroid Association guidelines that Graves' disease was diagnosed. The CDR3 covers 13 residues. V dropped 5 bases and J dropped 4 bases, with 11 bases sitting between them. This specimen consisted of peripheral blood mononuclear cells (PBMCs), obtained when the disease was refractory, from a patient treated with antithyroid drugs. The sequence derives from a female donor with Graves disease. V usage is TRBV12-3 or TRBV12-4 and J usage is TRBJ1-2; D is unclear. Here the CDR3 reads CASSIGRGYGYTF. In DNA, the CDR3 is TGTGCCAGCAGTATTGGACGAGGCTATGGCTACACCTTC.